One and the same sample provided the 26 T cell receptor beta chains below, sequenced in a study of human T cells and chemical hapten exposure. TCRdb analysed the RACE reads with MiXCR anew, one entry per CDR3 protein. The data hold approximately 350,000 distinct CDR3 sequences, with roughly 6% observed a single time. Noted time point: patch test 2, 6 weeks after DPC sensitization. Treatment specified: therapeutic diphenylcyclopropenone sensitization with weekly scalp DPC. The sample consisted of whole blood, taken in connection with sensitization to the hapten diphenylcyclopropenone (DPC). The receptors were gathered from a young woman with alopecia areata. Some clones in this sample may be carry-over from other donors' samples.

In its sample, this clonotype was seen many times. This rearrangement joins TRBV2 to TRBJ1-6; no definite D call. The V and J ends lost 6 bases and 9 bases respectively, with 12 bases between them. This CDR3 is built from 13 residues. From germline, CDR1 is SNHLY and CDR2 FYNNEI. This CDR3 reads CASSLDYSSPLHF. The CDR3 DNA is TGTGCCAGCAGCCTGGACTACAGTTCACCCCTCCACTTT.

The V call is TRBV12-5, the J call TRBJ1-1, with D possibly matching TRBD1 (5 bases). CDR1 is LGHNT and CDR2 is FRNRAP in the germline V gene. V lost 5 bases and J 3 bases, leaving 16 bases between the germline ends. The CDR3 has 15 amino acids. The CDR3 reads CASGKPRGGDTEAFF. The CDR3 nucleotides read TGTGCTAGTGGTAAACCTCGCGGGGGGGACACTGAAGCTTTCTTT.

This clonotype was seen more than once but under ten times. The CDR3 region is CASSQGFVEAFF. The DNA of the CDR3 is TGTGCCAGCAGCCAAGGGTTCGTCGAAGCTTTCTTT. The gene calls are TRBV14 and TRBJ1-1, with unresolved D. The V and J ends lost 1 base and 8 bases respectively, with 8 bases between them. Germline-derived CDR1 and CDR2 are SGHDN and FVKESK. The CDR3 consists of 12 residues.

The chain links TRBV6-5 to TRBJ2-3; D is unclear. The CDR3 loop spans 14 amino acids. Germline CDR1 is MNHEY and CDR2 is SVGAGI. V was trimmed by 7 bases and J by 2 bases, leaving 13 bases between them. The CDR3 DNA sequence: TGTGCCAGCACCATAGACCGCCACACAGATACGCAGTATTTT. It translates to CASTIDRHTDTQYF.

The V call is TRBV9, the J call TRBJ1-6; 7 positions agree with TRBD1. V was clipped by 4 bases and J by 6 bases; unmatched bases: 7. Per the germline V gene, CDR1 is SGDLS and CDR2 is YYNGEE. This CDR3 region has 15 residues. The chain's CDR3 is CASSSRAGGNSPLHF. As DNA, the CDR3 is TGTGCCAGCAGCTCAAGAGCAGGGGGTAATTCACCCCTCCACTTT.

This clonotype was counted a few times. The DNA for the CDR3 is TGTGCCAGCCGCCACAGGACTAGTGTCGATACGCAGTATTTT. Its protein product is CASRHRTSVDTQYF. The chain joins TRBV6-1 to TRBJ2-3, with 7 bases identical to TRBD2. Germline V gives CDR1 MNHNS, CDR2 SASEGT. The CDR3 sequence is 14 residues long. Trimming took 8 bases from V and 6 from J; bases not matched to a gene: 11.

In its sample, this clonotype was seen many times. The V gene is TRBV18, the J gene TRBJ1-6, with a tentative D call TRBD1 (5 bases). Germline lookup yields CDR1 KGHSH and CDR2 LQKENI. Trimming cost V 6 bases and J 5 bases, with 11 bases left between them. CDR3 length: 14 residues. CDR3 in amino acids: CASSVGADNSPLHF. CDR3 bases: TGTGCCAGCTCCGTTGGGGCCGATAATTCACCCCTCCACTTT.

This clonotype has more than one count but fewer than ten. The chain carries TRBV9 and TRBJ1-1, with D maybe TRBD1 (5 bases). V lost 4 bases to trimming and J lost 10 bases, with 17 bases between them. The CDR3 covers 13 residues. Germline V gene lookup returns CDR1 SGDLS and CDR2 YYNGEE. CDR3 protein: CASSPGVSRGAFF. CDR3 in DNA: TGTGCCAGCAGCCCTGGTGTATCGAGGGGAGCTTTCTTT.

The J gene is TRBJ2-3, the V gene TRBV25-1; D is unclear. This CDR3 region has 17 residues. V lost 1 base to trimming and J lost 5 bases, with 19 bases between them. Germline lookup yields CDR1 MGHDK and CDR2 SYGVNS. The CDR3 sequence: CASSEFLLPRVLDTQYF. The CDR3 coding sequence is TGTGCCAGCAGTGAATTTTTGTTGCCCCGGGTCTTAGATACGCAGTATTTT.

This clonotype showed up just a few times. The chain is built from TRBV7-2 and TRBJ1-1, with D tentatively TRBD1 (6 bases). Germline CDR1 reads SGHTA; CDR2 reads FQGNSA. CDR3 size: 12 residues. V shed 2 bases and J shed 11 bases, with 12 bases lying between them. CDR3: CASSLNRGAAFF. CDR3 sequence (DNA): TGTGCCAGCAGCTTAAACCGGGGGGCTGCTTTCTTT.

This clonotype was detected many times. The chain combines TRBV3-1 with TRBJ1-1, with D perhaps TRBD1 (5 bases). CDR3 length: 14 residues. With 4 bases removed from V and 3 bases from J, the gap between germline ends came to 12 bases. CDR1 and CDR2 from the germline V gene are LGHDT and YNNKEL (reference sequence). CDR3: CASSPQAGDTEAFF. The DNA of the CDR3 is TGTGCCAGCAGCCCCCAGGCGGGGGACACTGAAGCTTTCTTT.

This clonotype was found many times. The rearrangement joins TRBV2 to TRBJ2-3; 7 nucleotides match TRBD1. Trimming cost V 7 bases and J 2 bases; bases outside gene matches: 6. Germline lookup yields CDR1 SNHLY and CDR2 FYNNEI. The CDR3 length is 14 residues. The CDR3 region is CASTGDSYTDTQYF. The CDR3 DNA reads as TGTGCCAGCACCGGGGACAGTTACACAGATACGCAGTATTTT. The entire variable domain, with the rest obtained from reference TRBV2 and TRBJ2-3, is as follows: EPEVTQTPSHQVTQMGQEVILRCVPISNHLYFYWYRQILGQKVEFLVSFYNNEISEKSEIFDDQFSVERPDGSNFTLKIRSTKLEDSAMYFCASTGDSYTDTQYFGPGTRLTVL.

This clonotype has a handful of counts. Here the CDR3 reads CASSYRGPLSYNEQFF. In DNA, the CDR3 is TGTGCCAGCAGTTATCGGGGACCACTCTCCTACAATGAGCAGTTCTTC. The genes are TRBV6-2 or TRBV6-3 and TRBJ2-1; D is possibly TRBD1 or TRBD2 (5 bases each). This CDR3 is 16 amino acids long. V shed 3 bases and J shed 0 bases, with 12 bases lying between them. From germline, CDR1 is MNHEY and CDR2 SVGEGT.

There are a few counts of this clonotype. The chain combines TRBV7-9 with TRBJ2-5, with 11 bases lining up with TRBD2. Germline CDR1 is SEHNR and CDR2 is FQNEAQ (reference sequence). Trimming at V came to 5 bases and at J to 5 bases, leaving 10 bases not matched to a gene. The length of the CDR3 is 16 residues. The CDR3 spells CASSETSGGDRETQYF. CDR3 in DNA: TGTGCCAGCAGCGAAACTAGCGGGGGAGATAGGGAGACCCAGTACTTC.

This clonotype was seen only a few times. The rearrangement links TRBV5-6 to TRBJ1-1; D might be TRBD1 (6 bases). V dropped 0 bases and J dropped 8 bases, with 14 bases sitting between them. CDR3 size: 14 residues. Germline assignment: CDR1 SGHDT and CDR2 YYEEEE. CDR3 residues: CASSLALGAREAFF. CDR3 in DNA: TGTGCCAGCAGCTTGGCTTTGGGGGCTAGAGAAGCTTTCTTT.

The chain joins TRBV3-1 to TRBJ2-5; unclear D gene. Trimming left V 0 bases short and J 6 bases short, with 14 bases between. Germline assignment: CDR1 LGHDT and CDR2 YNNKEL (reference sequence). There are 15 residues in the CDR3. This CDR3 is CASSQDVSRPQTQYF. The CDR3 nucleotides are TGTGCCAGCAGCCAAGATGTTTCCAGGCCCCAGACCCAGTACTTC.

This clonotype was counted at least ten times. J is TRBJ1-1 and V is TRBV7-2; D not resolved. Trimming pared 7 bases from V and 0 bases from J, leaving 15 bases between. Looked up from germline, CDR1 is SGHTA and CDR2 is FQGNSA. The CDR3 consists of 15 residues. The CDR3, as DNA: TGTGCCAGCACCTCCCCGGACGGAATGAACACTGAAGCTTTCTTT. Protein product: CASTSPDGMNTEAFF.

This clonotype was counted a few times. The chain carries TRBV20-1 and TRBJ2-1; 10 nucleotides match TRBD2. Germline V lookup: CDR1 DFQATT, CDR2 SNEGSKA (reference sequence). J was trimmed by 2 bases and V by 5 bases; bases with no gene match: 3. The CDR3 is made up of 14 amino acids. CDR3 in DNA: TGCAGTGCTCGAGCGGGGGGGCCCTACAATGAGCAGTTCTTC. It translates to CSARAGGPYNEQFF.

This clonotype was recorded a few times. This chain joins TRBV2 and TRBJ2-7; D is undetermined. The length of the CDR3 is 13 residues. Trimming removed 4 bases from V and 3 bases from J, with 10 bases in between. Germline V gene lookup returns CDR1 SNHLY and CDR2 FYNNEI. This chain's CDR3 is CASSGVMGYEQYF. DNA of the CDR3: TGTGCCAGCAGTGGGGTCATGGGCTACGAGCAGTACTTC.

This clonotype was observed many times. CDR3 bases: TGTGCCAGCAGGGCGGGGACAGGGGATGTCGGGGAGCTGTTTTTT. Residues: CASRAGTGDVGELFF. The chain couples TRBV2 to TRBJ2-2, with TRBD1 matching 10 bases. In germline, CDR1 is SNHLY, CDR2 FYNNEI. Trimming removed 6 bases from V and 7 bases from J; junction bases left unmatched: 8. The CDR3 spans 15 residues.

This clonotype was seen ten or more times. This sequence joins TRBV6-5 and TRBJ1-2; tentative D call: TRBD1 (5 bases). V was pared by 2 bases and J by 4 bases, with 14 bases between. The germline V gene has CDR1 MNHEY and CDR2 SVGAGI. This CDR3 comprises 15 residues. DNA for the CDR3: TGTGCCAGCAGTTACGGGAAGGGGCCCGGCTATGGCTACACCTTC. Translating gives CASSYGKGPGYGYTF.

The rearrangement uses TRBV7-2 and TRBJ1-1; TRBD1 matches at 7 bases. Unmatched junction bases numbered 9, after V lost 3 bases and J lost 5 bases. CDR3 length: 15 residues. CDR1 is SGHTA, CDR2 FQGNSA, per germline. The CDR3 region has the DNA TGTGCCAGCAGCTTCCGACAGGGATCGGGAACTGAAGCTTTCTTT. Protein product: CASSFRQGSGTEAFF. Full variable domain (remainder filled in from reference TRBV7-2 and TRBJ1-1): GAGVSQSPSNKVTEKGKDVELRCDPISGHTALYWYRQSLGQGLEFLIYFQGNSAPDKSGLPSDRFSAERTGGSVSTLTIQRTQQEDSAVYLCASSFRQGSGTEAFFGQGTRLTVV.

This clonotype has at least ten counts. The CDR3 spells CASSYGNLVGQPQHF. The CDR3 nucleotides are TGTGCCAGCAGTTACGGGAACCTGGTGGGTCAGCCCCAGCATTTT. V and J are TRBV12-3 or TRBV12-4 and TRBJ1-5; D not certain. Trimming pared 4 bases from V and 6 bases from J, leaving 16 bases between. CDR3 length: 15 amino acids.

The V and J genes are TRBV28 and TRBJ1-1; 10 bases fit TRBD1. Germline assignment: CDR1 MDHEN and CDR2 SYDVKM. This CDR3 has 16 residues. After removal of 7 bases from V and 5 bases from J, the junction contained 13 bases not matched to a gene. As DNA, the CDR3 is TGTGCCAGCAACGGGGACAGGGGATTAGATTTTACTGAAGCTTTCTTT. This translates into CASNGDRGLDFTEAFF.

This clonotype was found many times. V gene TRBV9 combines with J gene TRBJ2-7; unclear D gene. The germline V gene has CDR1 SGDLS and CDR2 YYNGEE. The CDR3 is 13 residues long. V lost 0 bases and J 3 bases, leaving 7 bases between the germline ends. CDR3: CASSVGDGYEQYF. CDR3 nucleotide sequence: TGTGCCAGCAGCGTAGGCGACGGCTACGAGCAGTACTTC.

This clonotype was counted ten times or more. The chain is built from TRBV20-1 and TRBJ1-5; possible D gene TRBD1, 5 bases. The V end lost 5 bases, the J end lost 6 bases, and 17 bases lay between the germline ends. This CDR3 has 14 amino acids. From germline, CDR1 is DFQATT and CDR2 SNEGSKA (reference sequence). CDR3 bases: TGCAGTGCTGCCGCACCCAACGGGGGTCAGCCCCAGCATTTT. Protein sequence: CSAAAPNGGQPQHF.